Listed here are 2 T cell receptor beta chains from one sample, sequenced in a study of cytomegalovirus exposure and HLA in healthy donors. The PCR contained 60 Vbeta and 13 Jbeta primers. Measured with immunoSEQ multiplex PCR; TCRdb has only the in-frame clones, and not every one. This table holds 150,000 to 200,000 clones, 75% found once. Sequencing was performed on PBMCs. These receptors all come from a woman between 40 and 50 years old in good health and CMV-seropositive.

The genes are TRBV7-8 and TRBJ2-1, with 9 bases identical to TRBD1. CDR3 size: 17 residues. V lost 6 bases, J lost 5 bases, and 14 bases stayed unmatched. The germline CDR1 and CDR2 sequences are SGHVS and FQNEAQ. The CDR3 spells CASSKNPGTGTHNEQFF. Written as DNA, the CDR3 is TGTGCCAGCAGTAAGAACCCCGGGACAGGGACCCACAATGAGCAGTTCTTC.

The gene calls are TRBV7-9 and TRBJ2-3; 7 bases line up with TRBD2. The CDR3 sequence is 15 residues long. J lost 1 base, V lost 10 bases, and 11 bases had no gene match. Per germline, CDR1 SEHNR and CDR2 FQNEAQ (reference sequence). The CDR3 DNA sequence: TGTGCCACCCGATCTAGCGGAAGGGGCACAGATACGCAGTATTTT. Residues: CATRSSGRGTDTQYF.